Following are 29 T cell receptor beta chains from one sample sequenced in a study of T cells in Graves' hyperthyroidism and ophthalmopathy. From RNA transcripts, TCR beta CDR3 regions were amplified. A first-round RT-PCR of the TCR CDR3 used the HTBI primer set. One entry per CDR3 protein, called by TCRdb with MiXCR from the multiplex PCR reads. Found here are a few hundred thousand distinct CDR3 sequences, around a sixth of them singletons; the top ten hold 25% to 30%. Input material: blood. The source of these receptors is a woman younger than 35 with Graves' hyperthyroidism that later progressed to Graves' ophthalmopathy.

This clonotype was picked up many times. The rearrangement joins TRBV7-2 to TRBJ2-7; 7 bases fit TRBD2. The CDR3 spans 15 residues. The V gene end was trimmed by 1 base and the J gene end by 2 bases; junction bases not matched to a gene: 5. CDR1 is SGHTA and CDR2 is FQGNSA in the germline V gene. Here the CDR3 reads CASSLVQRGPYEQYF. The CDR3 DNA follows: TGTGCCAGCAGCTTAGTCCAGCGGGGACCCTACGAGCAGTACTTC.

The V gene is TRBV20-1, the J gene TRBJ1-6; 8 bases align to TRBD1. J gave up 7 bases and V 1 base, and 3 bases lay outside the gene matches. This CDR3 contains 14 residues. Germline V CDR1 and CDR2: DFQATT, SNEGSKA (reference sequence). The CDR3 spells CSARGTGRNSPLHF. In DNA, the CDR3 is TGCAGTGCTAGAGGGACAGGGCGCAATTCACCCCTCCACTTT.

This clonotype was detected ten times or more. The genes are TRBV20-1 and TRBJ2-3, with TRBD1 as a possible D gene (6 bases). The V and J ends lost 3 bases and 0 bases respectively, with 13 bases between them. CDR1 is DFQATT and CDR2 is SNEGSKA in the germline V gene (reference sequence). The CDR3 consists of 15 residues. This CDR3 reads CSASRGGPSTDTQYF. CDR3 sequence (DNA): TGCAGTGCTAGCAGGGGCGGGCCTAGCACAGATACGCAGTATTTT.

This clonotype was counted at least ten times. This rearrangement joins TRBV27 to TRBJ2-5; D call uncertain. Germline V gene lookup returns CDR1 MNHEY and CDR2 SMNVEV (reference sequence). This CDR3 contains 15 residues. The ends were cut back, 0 bases at V and 5 bases at J, with 13 bases in the middle. The CDR3 spells CASSLSPVPRETQYF. The CDR3 DNA reads as TGTGCCAGCAGTTTATCCCCAGTTCCTAGGGAGACCCAGTACTTC.

Many counts were recorded for this clonotype. The V gene is TRBV13, the J gene TRBJ2-1; 13 positions agree with TRBD2. The CDR3 has 19 amino acids. Per the germline V gene, CDR1 is PRHDT and CDR2 is FYEKMQ (reference sequence). The trim removed 3 bases at V and 6 bases at J, leaving 14 bases unmatched. The DNA for the CDR3 is TGTGCCAGCAGCTTGATGGGGAGGACTAGCGGGAGTTATAGCAATGAGCAGTTCTTC. Protein product: CASSLMGRTSGSYSNEQFF.

For this clonotype: Since a much larger clone is just one base distant, this may be a read error. The chain joins TRBV2 to TRBJ2-1, with 11 positions matching TRBD2. Per germline, CDR1 SNHLY and CDR2 FYNNEI. The CDR3 runs 14 residues. The CDR3 region has the DNA TGTGCCAGCAGCCTAGCGGGAGGTCGGCGTGAGCAGCTCTTC. It translates to CASSLAGGRREQLF. Filled out from reference TRBV2 and TRBJ2-1, the complete variable domain reads EPEVTQTPSHQVTQMGQEVILRCVPISNHLYFYWYRQILGQKVEFLVSFYNNEISEKSEIFDDQFSVERPDGSNFTLKIRSTKLEDSAMYFCASSLAGGRREQLFGPGTRLTVL.

This clonotype has only a few counts. CDR3: CASSVDGRSYGYTF. CDR3 in DNA: TGTGCCAGCAGCGTAGATGGCAGATCCTATGGCTACACCTTC. The rearrangement links TRBV9 to TRBJ1-2, with unresolved D. CDR1 is SGDLS, CDR2 YYNGEE, per germline. The CDR3 sequence is 14 residues long. V was clipped by 0 bases and J by 4 bases, with 10 bases between them.

This clonotype was detected many times. J is TRBJ1-6 and V is TRBV20-1; D is ambiguous. The CDR3 has 16 amino acids. V lost 6 bases and J lost 8, with 23 bases in between. From germline, CDR1 is DFQATT and CDR2 SNEGSKA (reference sequence). The CDR3 reads CSAGRAVAEEDSPLHF. DNA of the CDR3: TGCAGTGCCGGGAGAGCCGTCGCGGAGGAGGATTCACCCCTCCACTTT.

This clonotype has just a few counts. V and J are TRBV11-1 and TRBJ2-2, with D maybe TRBD2 (6 bases). This CDR3 is 16 amino acids long. The germline V and J ends were trimmed by 0 bases and 3 bases, with 11 bases remaining between them. From germline, CDR1 is SGHAT and CDR2 FQDESV (reference sequence). The CDR3 coding sequence is TGTGCCAGCAGCTTAGCGGAGGGACTTTACACCGGGGAGCTGTTTTTT. It translates to CASSLAEGLYTGELFF.

V gene TRBV3-1 combines with J gene TRBJ2-5; D uncertain. Germline CDR1 is LGHDT and CDR2 is YNNKEL (reference sequence). Trimming took 1 base from V and 6 from J, leaving 18 bases between them. CDR3 size: 16 residues. CDR3 nucleotide sequence: TGTGCCAGCAGCCAAGGGGTGATAGAGCTGAGACAGACCCAGTACTTC. This codes for CASSQGVIELRQTQYF.

This clonotype showed up just a few times. The V gene is TRBV11-2, the J gene TRBJ2-5, with D unresolved. This CDR3 region has 15 residues. Trimming removed 8 bases at V and 4 bases at J, with 20 bases between. Germline V gene lookup returns CDR1 SGHAT and CDR2 FQNNGV. The CDR3 sequence is CASRGRPSLGETQYF. The CDR3 bases are TGTGCCAGCCGCGGCCGCCCCTCCCTTGGAGAGACCCAGTACTTC.

The gene calls are TRBV20-1 and TRBJ2-3; 8 bases agree with TRBD2. V dropped 1 base and J dropped 10; count of bases not matched to a gene: 10. Germline-derived CDR1 and CDR2 are DFQATT and SNEGSKA (reference sequence). CDR3 size: 14 residues. This CDR3 is CSARAREAPLAQYF. CDR3 sequence (DNA): TGCAGTGCTAGAGCGCGGGAGGCCCCTCTGGCGCAGTATTTT.

This clonotype has ten or more counts. The chain employs TRBV28 and TRBJ1-6; D perhaps matches TRBD1 (6 bases). Looked up from germline, CDR1 is MDHEN and CDR2 is SYDVKM. This CDR3 is 14 amino acids long. V shed 9 bases and J shed 0 bases, with 9 bases lying between them. The CDR3 loop is CASTGSSYNSPLHF. DNA for the CDR3: TGTGCCAGTACAGGGAGCTCCTATAATTCACCCCTCCACTTT.

This clonotype was recorded a few times. One end of the junction fails to match germline, which may point to a read error. The rearrangement links TRBV7-9 to TRBJ2-1, with D unclear. Germline assignment: CDR1 SEHNR and CDR2 FQNEAQ (reference sequence). The CDR3 consists of 15 residues. The CDR3 region has the DNA TGTGCCGGCAGCCCCGACGGTACTAATCGCAATGAGCAGTTCTTC. It yields the protein CAGSPDGTNRNEQFF.

A few counts support this clonotype. The chain is built from TRBV6-6 and TRBJ2-7; 13 bases fit TRBD2. This CDR3 has 17 residues. The V gene's germline CDR1 is MNHNY and CDR2 SVGAGI (reference sequence). The J segment lost 0 bases and the V segment lost 0 bases, leaving 2 bases of the junction unmatched. The CDR3 spells CASSYSGLAGTSYEQYF. In DNA form, the CDR3 reads TGTGCCAGCAGTTACTCGGGACTAGCGGGAACCTCCTACGAGCAGTACTTC.

This clonotype was detected ten times or more. V is TRBV5-1 and J is TRBJ2-7; 9 bases are shared with TRBD1. V was clipped by 3 bases and J by 3 bases; unmatched bases: 4. CDR3 length: 14 amino acids. Germline CDR1 SGHRS, CDR2 YFSETQ. The CDR3 protein is CASSWTGDGYEQYF. The CDR3 DNA reads TGCGCCAGCAGCTGGACAGGGGATGGCTACGAGCAGTACTTC.

This clonotype has ten or more counts. The CDR3 here is CASSTPGTSGPRPGNEQFF. CDR3 nucleotide sequence: TGTGCCAGCAGTACACCCGGGACTAGCGGACCTAGACCGGGGAATGAGCAGTTCTTC. The chain has TRBV6-2 or TRBV6-3 and TRBJ2-1; 11 positions agree with TRBD2. Germline CDR1 MNHEY, CDR2 SVGEGT. J was trimmed by 7 bases and V by 5 bases; bases with no gene match: 19. The CDR3 is 19 residues long.

The CDR3 sequence is CASSLRDGVETQYF. The CDR3 bases are TGTGCCAGCAGTTTAAGGGACGGGGTCGAGACCCAGTACTTC. The chain is built from TRBV28 and TRBJ2-5; D tentatively fits TRBD1 or TRBD2 (5 bases each). CDR1 and CDR2 (germline): MDHEN, SYDVKM. The V and J ends lost 2 bases and 5 bases respectively, with 12 bases between them. The CDR3 totals 14 residues.

This clonotype was recorded at least ten times. The V and J genes are TRBV6-1 and TRBJ1-1, with D uncertain. CDR1 is MNHNS, CDR2 SASEGT, per germline. The ends were cut back, 6 bases at V and 6 bases at J, with 14 bases in the middle. The length of the CDR3 is 13 residues. DNA of the CDR3: TGTGCCAGCAGCATTACGATCGGTTCTGAAGCTTTCTTT. It translates to CASSITIGSEAFF.

This clonotype has just a few counts. This rearrangement joins TRBV5-4 to TRBJ2-1; 7 nucleotides match TRBD1. In germline, CDR1 is SGHNT, CDR2 YYREEE (reference sequence). The CDR3 is 16 amino acids. V shed 0 bases and J 2 bases; nucleotides not matched to a gene: 5. This CDR3 reads CASSLGDTGAYNEQFF. The CDR3 DNA reads as TGTGCCAGCAGCTTGGGAGATACAGGGGCCTACAATGAGCAGTTCTTC.

This clonotype has a count of ten or more. The chain uses TRBV11-2 and TRBJ1-1; unclear D gene. The CDR3 covers 13 residues. Trimming cost V 8 bases and J 3 bases, with 13 bases left between them. Germline-derived CDR1 and CDR2 are SGHAT and FQNNGV. In nucleotides, the CDR3 is TGTGCCAGCGGGGTAGGGTGGGACACTGAAGCTTTCTTT. Encoded protein: CASGVGWDTEAFF.

This clonotype was detected once. The chain uses TRBV27 and TRBJ2-7, with D possibly TRBD2 on 5 matching bases. CDR3 length: 12 residues. Trimming removed 6 bases at V and 5 bases at J, with 11 bases between. Germline loops: CDR1 MNHEY, CDR2 SMNVEV (reference sequence). The CDR3 loop reads CASRNGVDEQYF. DNA of the CDR3: TGTGCCAGCAGGAACGGGGTCGACGAGCAGTACTTC.

The chain recombines TRBV19 with TRBJ1-6; D is possibly TRBD1 (5 bases). The CDR3 is 15 amino acids. Trimming removed 4 bases from V and 7 bases from J, with 14 bases in between. The V gene's germline CDR1 is LNHDA and CDR2 SQIVND (reference sequence). CDR3 in DNA: TGTGCCAGTAGTAGGGAGGGGACCAACAATTCACCCCTCCACTTT. It is translated as CASSREGTNNSPLHF.

To note about this clonotype: One base away lies a much larger clone, so this may be a sequencing read error. The gene calls are TRBV24-1 and TRBJ2-3, with D possibly TRBD1 on 6 matching bases. V was trimmed by 4 bases and J by 5 bases, leaving 15 bases between them. This CDR3 is 15 amino acids long. Per germline, CDR1 KGHDR and CDR2 SFDVKD. Here the CDR3 reads CATSETGVPGDTQYF. The CDR3 DNA follows: TGTGCCACCAGTGAGACAGGAGTCCCGGGAGATACGCAGTATTTT.

This clonotype was detected only a few times. The rearrangement joins TRBV6-1 to TRBJ1-2; possible D gene TRBD1, 6 bases. This CDR3 has 13 residues. Germline V gene lookup returns CDR1 MNHNS and CDR2 SASEGT. V was trimmed by 7 bases and J by 8 bases, leaving 17 bases between them. The CDR3 region has the DNA TGTGCCAGCACCCAGACGGGGGGGCAGGGCTACACCTTC. It is translated as CASTQTGGQGYTF.

This clonotype has ten or more counts. V gene TRBV30 combines with J gene TRBJ1-2; TRBD1 agrees at 10 bases. The V gene's germline CDR1 is GTSNPN and CDR2 SVGIG (reference sequence). The CDR3 runs 13 residues. The J segment lost 8 bases and the V segment lost 5 bases, leaving 8 bases of the junction unmatched. CDR3 loop: CAWDGDRGEGYTF. CDR3 nucleotide sequence: TGTGCCTGGGATGGGGACAGGGGTGAAGGCTACACCTTC.

This clonotype was counted only a few times. The gene calls are TRBV3-1 and TRBJ2-6, with no clear D. The CDR3 spans 17 residues. The germline gives CDR1 LGHDT, CDR2 YNNKEL (reference sequence). V lost 1 base and J 0 bases, leaving 10 bases between the germline ends. The CDR3 region has the DNA TGTGCCAGCAGCCAAGTAGGGCTGACCTCTGGGGCCAACGTCCTGACTTTC. As protein: CASSQVGLTSGANVLTF.

The V gene is TRBV7-2, the J gene TRBJ2-3; a weak D match, TRBD1 (6 bases). The germline V gene has CDR1 SGHTA and CDR2 FQGNSA. The CDR3 sequence is 14 residues long. V lost 3 bases and J 4 bases, leaving 11 bases between the germline ends. The CDR3 DNA follows: TGTGCCAGCAGCTTGAGGGGGAACGCAGATACGCAGTATTTT. Translated, it gives CASSLRGNADTQYF.

This clonotype was recorded many times. The chain employs TRBV13 and TRBJ1-3; D gene uncertain. Deletions cut 5 bases from V and 2 bases from J, with 16 bases between. The germline CDR1 and CDR2 sequences are PRHDT and FYEKMQ (reference sequence). The CDR3 totals 16 residues. CDR3 in amino acids: CASSSAGYRTGNTIYF. The CDR3 DNA is TGTGCCAGCAGCAGCGCCGGGTATAGGACTGGAAACACCATATATTTT.